The T cell receptor (beta chain) under discussion was sequenced for a study of CD8+CD57+ T cells in acquired aplastic anemia. Study at large: On average, sorted CD4+ and CD8+ cells gave approximately 3.5 ug of DNA. General observations from the study: Found in both controls and patients were around 30 CD8+ CDR3 sequences. No significant difference in CD8+ Simpson's diversity was found between patients and controls.

Genomic DNA acted as the template from which TCR beta VDJ combination and CDR3 sequence profiling were carried out. Using its own MiXCR run on the reads, TCRdb lists one record per CDR3 protein. The data contain around 250,000 distinct CDR3 sequences, 82% of them singletons. A remark on this clonotype: Its matching antigen is unknown. One end of the junction is discordant with germline, which a read error may explain.

Whoever was chosen for sequencing had shown CD8+CD57+ cell expansion by flow cytometry. The cohort consisted entirely of patients having severe acquired aplastic anemia. This CDR3 contains 14 residues. From germline, CDR1 is SEHNR and CDR2 FQNEAQ (reference sequence). The sequence derives from a human donor with aplastic anemia. The chain combines TRBV7-9 with TRBJ2-3; TRBD1 or TRBD2 may be the D gene (5 bases each). Sequencing was performed on sorted CD4+, CD8+, or CD8+CD57+ T cells (not recorded which) from PBMCs. The CDR3 bases are TGTGCCAGCAGCGGGGCGGGCAAAGTTGGTTCGGCCAAATTT. The encoded protein is CASSGAGKVGSAKF.